This is a list of T cell receptor beta chains from one sample in a study of CD8 T cells in Susac syndrome. TCRdb itself ran the immunoSEQ multiplex PCR reads through MiXCR, one entry per CDR3 protein. The sample yields about 190,000 distinct CDR3 sequences, approximately 96% seen once. The sequenced sample was CD4+ T cells from PBMCs. The receptors were gathered from a human donor with Susac syndrome. CDR3s include the opening cysteine and the closing phenylalanine or tryptophan. Each record gives: D gene, J gene, V gene, clone size, CDR3 protein, CDR3 DNA. D genes are given only for firm matches. Size values are once, few and many counts, or a class for expanded clones, and some rows have none.

d_call: -
j_call: TRBJ2-7
v_call: TRBV5-6
clone_size: -
cdr3_aa: CASSWIGSSYEQYF
cdr3_nt: TGTGCCAGCAGCTGGATAGGGAGCTCCTACGAGCAGTACTTC

d_call: TRBD1
j_call: TRBJ2-5
v_call: TRBV6-6
clone_size: -
cdr3_aa: CASTPRGQETQYF
cdr3_nt: TGTGCCAGCACACCCAGGGGGCAAGAGACCCAGTACTTC

d_call: -
j_call: TRBJ2-1
v_call: TRBV5-6
clone_size: -
cdr3_aa: CASSPLGQGIGKNEQFF
cdr3_nt: TGTGCCAGCAGCCCCCTGGGGCAGGGGATCGGTAAGAATGAGCAGTTCTTC

d_call: -
j_call: TRBJ2-2
v_call: TRBV2
clone_size: -
cdr3_aa: CASSGPESGELFF
cdr3_nt: TGTGCCAGCAGTGGTCCCGAATCCGGGGAGCTGTTTTTT

d_call: TRBD1
j_call: TRBJ2-7
v_call: TRBV12-3/TRBV12-4
clone_size: -
cdr3_aa: CASARTGSYEQYF
cdr3_nt: TGTGCCAGCGCCCGGACAGGTTCCTACGAGCAGTACTTC

d_call: -
j_call: TRBJ1-2
v_call: TRBV28
clone_size: -
cdr3_aa: CASSLKVDYGYTF
cdr3_nt: TGTGCCAGCAGTTTAAAGGTAGACTATGGCTACACCTTC

d_call: -
j_call: TRBJ2-7
v_call: TRBV7-9
clone_size: once
cdr3_aa: CASSLGGGKQYF
cdr3_nt: TGTGCCAGCAGCTTAGGCGGGGGCAAGCAGTACTTC

d_call: -
j_call: TRBJ2-2
v_call: TRBV28
clone_size: -
cdr3_aa: CASRPGPDTGELFF
cdr3_nt: TGTGCCAGCAGACCAGGCCCAGACACCGGGGAGCTGTTTTTT

d_call: -
j_call: TRBJ1-1
v_call: TRBV3-1
clone_size: -
cdr3_aa: CASSQESSGTEAFF
cdr3_nt: TGTGCCAGCAGCCAAGAGAGTTCGGGCACTGAAGCTTTCTTT

d_call: TRBD1
j_call: TRBJ1-2
v_call: TRBV4-1
clone_size: -
cdr3_aa: CASSPSTGSYTF
cdr3_nt: TGCGCCAGCAGCCCTTCGACAGGGTCCTACACCTTC

d_call: -
j_call: TRBJ2-1
v_call: TRBV7-8
clone_size: -
cdr3_aa: CASSPRGLRVEQFF
cdr3_nt: TGTGCCAGCAGCCCGCGAGGGCTTCGGGTTGAGCAGTTCTTC

d_call: TRBD1
j_call: TRBJ1-5
v_call: TRBV20-1
clone_size: -
cdr3_aa: CSARAPQGVGNQPQHF
cdr3_nt: TGCAGTGCTAGAGCCCCGCAGGGGGTAGGCAATCAGCCCCAGCATTTT

d_call: TRBD1
j_call: TRBJ1-4
v_call: TRBV12-3/TRBV12-4
clone_size: -
cdr3_aa: CASSLSIAPTGNEKLFF
cdr3_nt: TGTGCCAGCAGTTTATCAATAGCCCCGACAGGGAATGAAAAACTGTTTTTT

d_call: -
j_call: TRBJ1-5
v_call: TRBV5-6
clone_size: -
cdr3_aa: CASSPGGGLNQPQHF
cdr3_nt: TGTGCCAGCAGCCCTGGGGGGGGACTCAATCAGCCCCAGCATTTT

d_call: -
j_call: TRBJ1-5
v_call: TRBV6-2/TRBV6-3
clone_size: -
cdr3_aa: CASSELSGSHLGQPQHF
cdr3_nt: TGTGCCAGCAGTGAGCTGTCCGGCAGCCATCTCGGTCAGCCCCAGCATTTT

d_call: TRBD1
j_call: TRBJ1-1
v_call: TRBV3-1
clone_size: once
cdr3_aa: CASSHRTGSADTEAFF
cdr3_nt: TGTGCCAGCAGCCACCGGACAGGGTCGGCCGACACTGAAGCTTTCTTT

d_call: -
j_call: TRBJ2-7
v_call: TRBV6-6
clone_size: -
cdr3_aa: CASGNRAPYEQYF
cdr3_nt: TGTGCCAGCGGAAACCGGGCCCCCTACGAGCAGTACTTC

d_call: -
j_call: TRBJ1-2
v_call: TRBV20-1
clone_size: -
cdr3_aa: CSATSLGYGYTF
cdr3_nt: TGCAGTGCAACCTCCCTCGGTTATGGCTACACCTTC

d_call: TRBD1
j_call: TRBJ1-4
v_call: TRBV12-3/TRBV12-4
clone_size: -
cdr3_aa: CASSLGTGNEKLFF
cdr3_nt: TGTGCCAGCAGTCTCGGGACAGGGAATGAAAAACTGTTTTTT

d_call: -
j_call: TRBJ2-7
v_call: TRBV9
clone_size: -
cdr3_aa: CASSVVRTLVSYEQYF
cdr3_nt: TGTGCCAGCAGCGTCGTCAGGACATTGGTCTCCTACGAGCAGTACTTC

d_call: -
j_call: TRBJ2-2
v_call: TRBV30
clone_size: -
cdr3_aa: CAWSALSTGELFF
cdr3_nt: TGTGCCTGGAGCGCCCTTTCCACCGGGGAGCTGTTTTTT

d_call: -
j_call: TRBJ2-2
v_call: TRBV20-1
clone_size: -
cdr3_aa: CSAHVPNTGELFF
cdr3_nt: TGCAGTGCCCATGTCCCGAACACCGGGGAGCTGTTTTTT

d_call: -
j_call: TRBJ2-2
v_call: TRBV14
clone_size: -
cdr3_aa: CASSRGLNTGELFF
cdr3_nt: TGTGCCAGCAGCAGAGGACTGAACACCGGGGAGCTGTTTTTT

d_call: TRBD1
j_call: TRBJ2-7
v_call: TRBV4-3
clone_size: -
cdr3_aa: CASSPTGQGNYEQYF
cdr3_nt: TGCGCCAGCAGCCCGACGGGACAGGGAAACTACGAGCAGTACTTC

d_call: TRBD2
j_call: TRBJ2-1
v_call: TRBV5-6
clone_size: -
cdr3_aa: CASSLGPAGRVSNEQFF
cdr3_nt: TGTGCCAGCAGCTTGGGTCCAGCGGGGCGGGTCAGCAATGAGCAGTTCTTC

d_call: -
j_call: TRBJ2-1
v_call: TRBV7-2
clone_size: few
cdr3_aa: CASSPYNEQFF
cdr3_nt: TGTGCCAGCAGCCCCTACAATGAGCAGTTCTTC

d_call: TRBD1
j_call: TRBJ2-3
v_call: TRBV5-1
clone_size: -
cdr3_aa: CASSSSGTGTDTQYF
cdr3_nt: TGCGCCAGCAGCTCCTCCGGGACAGGCACAGATACGCAGTATTTT

d_call: -
j_call: TRBJ1-1
v_call: TRBV7-8
clone_size: -
cdr3_aa: CASSSQYTEAFF
cdr3_nt: TGTGCCAGCAGCTCTCAGTACACTGAAGCTTTCTTT

d_call: -
j_call: TRBJ2-3
v_call: TRBV27
clone_size: -
cdr3_aa: CASGPMDTQYF
cdr3_nt: TGTGCCAGCGGTCCAATGGATACGCAGTATTTT

d_call: TRBD1
j_call: TRBJ1-2
v_call: TRBV30
clone_size: -
cdr3_aa: CARGQVNYGYTF
cdr3_nt: TGTGCCAGGGGACAGGTGAACTATGGCTACACCTTC

d_call: -
j_call: TRBJ2-3
v_call: TRBV20-1
clone_size: -
cdr3_aa: CSAQRVSGLTDTQYF
cdr3_nt: TGCAGTGCTCAACGGGTTAGCGGTCTCACAGATACGCAGTATTTT

d_call: -
j_call: TRBJ2-6
v_call: TRBV20-1
clone_size: -
cdr3_aa: CSARDRSSGANVLTF
cdr3_nt: TGCAGTGCTAGAGATCGGTCCTCTGGGGCCAACGTCCTGACTTTC

d_call: -
j_call: TRBJ2-5
v_call: TRBV3-1
clone_size: -
cdr3_aa: CASSQDMGVETQYF
cdr3_nt: TGTGCCAGCAGCCAAGATATGGGAGTGGAGACCCAGTACTTC

d_call: -
j_call: TRBJ2-5
v_call: TRBV5-1
clone_size: -
cdr3_aa: CASSFGGTGETQYF
cdr3_nt: TGCGCCAGCAGCTTCGGAGGGACGGGGGAGACCCAGTACTTC

d_call: TRBD1
j_call: TRBJ1-6
v_call: TRBV28
clone_size: once
cdr3_aa: CASKSSGQRNSPLHF
cdr3_nt: TGTGCCAGCAAATCCTCGGGACAGAGAAATTCACCCCTCCACTTT

d_call: -
j_call: TRBJ2-3
v_call: TRBV6-1
clone_size: -
cdr3_aa: CASRPQGWGPSTDTQYF
cdr3_nt: TGTGCCAGCAGGCCGCAGGGGTGGGGGCCTAGCACAGATACGCAGTATTTT

d_call: -
j_call: TRBJ2-7
v_call: TRBV5-4
clone_size: -
cdr3_aa: CASQLVGTYEQYF
cdr3_nt: TGTGCCAGCCAGCTTGTGGGTACCTACGAGCAGTACTTC

d_call: TRBD2
j_call: TRBJ2-1
v_call: TRBV20-1
clone_size: -
cdr3_aa: CSARWAGGAVNNEQFF
cdr3_nt: TGCAGTGCTAGATGGGCGGGGGGGGCGGTAAACAATGAGCAGTTCTTC

d_call: TRBD1
j_call: TRBJ2-1
v_call: TRBV30
clone_size: -
cdr3_aa: CASSEGTGWNEQFF
cdr3_nt: TGTGCCTCCTCGGAGGGGACAGGGTGGAATGAGCAGTTCTTC

d_call: TRBD1
j_call: TRBJ2-3
v_call: TRBV5-1
clone_size: -
cdr3_aa: CASRRTGATDTQYF
cdr3_nt: TGCGCCAGCAGGAGGACAGGGGCCACAGATACGCAGTATTTT

d_call: TRBD2
j_call: TRBJ2-5
v_call: TRBV10-3
clone_size: -
cdr3_aa: CAISASGGEKETQYF
cdr3_nt: TGTGCCATCAGTGCATCGGGGGGGGAAAAAGAGACCCAGTACTTC

d_call: -
j_call: TRBJ1-2
v_call: TRBV12-3/TRBV12-4
clone_size: -
cdr3_aa: CASTPGRRSRYGYTF
cdr3_nt: TGTGCCAGCACCCCGGGGCGACGGTCCCGATATGGCTACACCTTC

d_call: -
j_call: TRBJ2-6
v_call: TRBV27
clone_size: -
cdr3_aa: CASSFHDSGANVLTF
cdr3_nt: TGTGCCAGCAGTTTCCACGACTCTGGGGCCAACGTCCTGACTTTC

d_call: -
j_call: TRBJ1-1
v_call: TRBV3-1
clone_size: -
cdr3_aa: CASSQFLNTEAFF
cdr3_nt: TGTGCCAGCAGCCAATTCTTGAACACTGAAGCTTTCTTT

d_call: -
j_call: TRBJ2-6
v_call: TRBV9
clone_size: -
cdr3_aa: CASSVMPSGANVLTF
cdr3_nt: TGTGCCAGCAGCGTAATGCCTAGTGGGGCCAACGTCCTGACTTTC

d_call: -
j_call: TRBJ2-2
v_call: TRBV18
clone_size: -
cdr3_aa: CASSPKNTGELFF
cdr3_nt: TGTGCCAGCTCACCAAAGAACACCGGGGAGCTGTTTTTT

d_call: TRBD1
j_call: TRBJ1-4
v_call: TRBV5-5
clone_size: -
cdr3_aa: CASSGQGREKLFF
cdr3_nt: TGTGCCAGCTCGGGACAGGGGCGTGAAAAACTGTTTTTT

d_call: TRBD1
j_call: TRBJ1-1
v_call: TRBV5-1
clone_size: -
cdr3_aa: CASSFSSQGAHTEAFF
cdr3_nt: TGCGCCAGCAGCTTTTCATCGCAGGGGGCGCACACTGAAGCTTTCTTT

d_call: -
j_call: TRBJ2-1
v_call: TRBV10-2
clone_size: -
cdr3_aa: CASSPSSSYNEQFF
cdr3_nt: TGCGCCAGCAGTCCATCGAGCTCCTACAATGAGCAGTTCTTC

d_call: TRBD2
j_call: TRBJ2-7
v_call: TRBV27
clone_size: -
cdr3_aa: CASSTGLGVEQYF
cdr3_nt: TGTGCCAGCAGTACGGGACTAGGCGTCGAGCAGTACTTC

d_call: -
j_call: TRBJ1-2
v_call: TRBV6-5
clone_size: -
cdr3_aa: CASSYSPDLYGYTF
cdr3_nt: TGTGCCAGCAGTTACTCGCCGGACTTATATGGCTACACCTTC

d_call: -
j_call: TRBJ2-7
v_call: TRBV18
clone_size: -
cdr3_aa: CASSPAGDEQYF
cdr3_nt: TGTGCCAGCTCACCGGCCGGGGATGAGCAGTACTTC

d_call: -
j_call: TRBJ1-2
v_call: TRBV20-1
clone_size: -
cdr3_aa: CSAQTGDYNYGYTF
cdr3_nt: TGCAGTGCTCAAACAGGAGATTATAACTATGGCTACACCTTC

d_call: -
j_call: TRBJ2-3
v_call: TRBV20-1
clone_size: -
cdr3_aa: CSARDWVSADTQYF
cdr3_nt: TGCAGTGCTAGAGATTGGGTTTCGGCAGATACGCAGTATTTT

d_call: -
j_call: TRBJ2-1
v_call: TRBV25-1
clone_size: -
cdr3_aa: CASSERMDRLFF
cdr3_nt: TGTGCCAGCAGTGAAAGGATGGATCGCCTGTTCTTC

d_call: -
j_call: TRBJ1-2
v_call: TRBV7-9
clone_size: -
cdr3_aa: CASSLPVGDGYTF
cdr3_nt: TGTGCCAGCAGCTTACCAGTCGGGGATGGCTACACCTTC

d_call: -
j_call: TRBJ1-2
v_call: TRBV20-1
clone_size: -
cdr3_aa: CSARDRSGRRDFNGYTF
cdr3_nt: TGCAGTGCTAGAGATCGATCAGGACGCCGCGATTTCAATGGCTACACCTTC